This note documents a single T cell receptor beta chain sequence. Its antigen is unknown. As to time point: week 23, last vaccination. What each vaccine dose contained was 300 ug of mutant IDH1 20-mer peptide, accompanied by topical imiquimod. Donor diagnoses consisted of new WHO grade 3 or 4 IDH1-mutant, ATRX-lost astrocytomas. These data are taken from a study of a mutant IDH1 vaccine in newly diagnosed glioma. Across the study: Vaccination followed radiotherapy alone by 4-6 weeks, or accompanied temozolomide cycles. Treated patients had a mean age of roughly 40 years and a roughly 60% male, about 40% female split.

The method was immunoSEQ multiplex PCR; TCRdb's version includes in-frame clones alone and lacks a portion of them. The repertoire includes roughly 40,000 clones, approximately 90% of them detected once, and roughly 4% sits in the top ten. With V trimmed by 8 bases and J by 1 base, 10 bases remained unmatched. The CDR3 is 16 amino acids. Per germline, CDR1 MDHEN and CDR2 SYDVKM. Findings and limits, study-wide: Apparently unrelated to pseudoprogression were changes in the top peripheral T cell clonotypes.

The sample consisted of PBMCs, taken from a glioma patient whose treatment included an IDH1 peptide vaccine. The chain couples TRBV28 to TRBJ2-2, with 7 bases that match TRBD2. This TCR came from a man in his fifties or sixties with glioma. The CDR3 reads CASHGAGVGNTGELFF. The CDR3 DNA sequence: TGTGCCAGCCATGGGGCGGGAGTGGGGAACACCGGGGAGCTGTTTTTT.